This TCR beta chain is from a study of CD8 T cells in Susac syndrome. Findings and limits, study-wide: As the study acknowledged, the number of individuals in its TCR sequencing and HLA analysis was relatively small.

This clonotype was observed a few times. Its cognate antigen is unknown. cDNA came from around 0.5 to 1 ug RNA primed by random hexamers. Amplification of TCR beta CDR3 used immunoSEQ multiplex PCR across 54 Vbeta and 13 Jbeta. TCRdb re-analysed the immunoSEQ multiplex PCR reads in MiXCR, keeping a single row per CDR3 protein. The sample has some 110,000 distinct CDR3 sequences; about 92% are singletons. The multiple sclerosis controls comprised treatment-naive patients whose relapsing-remitting disease was stable or active. Negative isolation yielded CD8+ and CD4+ T cells; FACS enriched TEMRA cells. Trimming left V 2 bases short and J 4 bases short, with 19 bases between. Per the germline V gene, CDR1 is GTSNPN and CDR2 is SVGIG (reference sequence). The CDR3 loop spans 16 amino acids.

The TCR sequence derives from a human donor with multiple sclerosis. The sample consisted of CD4+ T cells from PBMCs. The chain has TRBV30 and TRBJ2-3, with D perhaps matching TRBD2 (7 bases). The CDR3 coding sequence is TGTGCCTGGAGTTATAGGGGGGGGGCCTATCCAGATACGCAGTATTTT. Translated: CAWSYRGGAYPDTQYF.